This T cell receptor (beta chain) was identified in a study of CD8+ T cells in alopecia areata. The CDR3 is made up of 12 amino acids. The V gene lost 7 bases and the J gene lost 5 bases, with 14 bases spanning the gap. CDR1 and CDR2 (germline): SQVTM, ANQGSEA. The authors extracted RNA and reverse transcribed it into cDNA as the sequencing template. Assay: immunoSEQ multiplex PCR; the TCRdb copy retains only in-frame clones and omits some. The sample includes more than 90,000 clones, roughly two fifths of them seen just once. Findings of the study overall: Clonality in lesional scalp, especially alopecia totalis/universalis, exceeded that of normal scalp.

For this clone: Its antigen is still unknown.

The chain couples TRBV29-1 to TRBJ1-2; D might be TRBD1 (6 bases). The sample was CD4+ T cells sorted from blood. This receptor was obtained from a human donor with alopecia areata. CDR3 region: CSAQRGAYGYTF. The CDR3 DNA reads TGCAGCGCCCAGCGGGGGGCATATGGCTACACCTTC.